The source of this T cell receptor (beta chain) is a study of T-cell memory formation after mild COVID-19 (dated by TCRdb to the early 2020s). Broadly, across the study: TCR sequence clusters from the two donors were largely donor specific. The cohort comprised two young, previously healthy adult volunteers, one female and one male. Longitudinal TCRalpha and TCRbeta repertoire sequencing tracked T-cell clones expanding and contracting after mild COVID-19 in two donors.

Concerning this clonotype: The target of this receptor is not known. No clone much larger than this one lies a single base away; base qualities are absent.

The instrument was an Illumina NovaSeq 6000. TCRalpha and TCRbeta cDNA libraries were constructed by 5'RACE with constant-segment primers, with sample barcodes and unique molecular identifiers being introduced. RNA was extracted from every sample with Trizol reagent. The libraries were amplified in two PCR steps, and the second step added a second sample barcode and Illumina TruSeq adapters. Sequencing of the libraries was done on an Illumina NovaSeq, producing 2 x 150 bp paired-end reads. Per the source publication's procedure: Reads were demultiplexed and collapsed into UMI-guided consensus sequences with migec v1.2.7. Using mixcr v2.1.11, UMI consensuses were aligned to TRA and TRB V and J templates and then assembled into clonotypes. A clonotype was counted as expanded or contracted only when both edgeR and NoisET called the clonotype significant, with the noise models trained on biological replicates. For edgeR calls, the cutoffs were a false discovery rate-adjusted p below 0.01 and a log2 fold-change threshold of 1. As an exploratory analysis of dynamics, max-normalized trajectories of the 1000 most abundant clonotypes were examined by PCA with hierarchical clustering. Separately sequenced CD4+ and CD8+ repertoires were used to assign the CD4 or CD8 phenotype of responding clones. The public reads were run again by TCRdb, first through fastp at Q25 and then through MiXCR, and only productive beta chains were kept. Each CDR3 protein gets just one entry, which takes the most common genes and DNA from the rows behind it. These V and J calls originate from TCRdb's pipeline instead of the authors' own analysis. Counted in this sample were 90,000 to 120,000 distinct CDR3 sequences; approximately 14% of them appeared once. Of the sample, around 43% is held by the ten largest clones.

Ficoll-Paque density gradient centrifugation was the method used to isolate PBMCs. Overall results and qualifications from the work: Only a couple of mild cases were covered in the study, and larger cohorts including severe cases with pre-infection samples were considered necessary. From day 15 to 85, contracting clones showed balanced CD4/CD8 phenotypes, whereas a second wave of clones that expanded from day 15 to 37 leaned towards CD4+. The detection of some responding clones in pre-infection memory suggests that pre-existing cross-reactive memory T cells joined the SARS-CoV-2 response. Contracting CD4+ clones appeared mostly in the CM and EM memory subsets, whereas CD8+ clones were enriched in EMRA. SARS-CoV-2 specificity of the second-wave clones peaking on day 37 was not confirmed.

The germline V gene provides CDR1 SQVTM and CDR2 ANQGSEA. V loses 6 bases at its end and J loses 5 bases; junction bases beyond the gene matches: 12. The CDR3 covers 15 residues, taking in both the cysteine and the phenylalanine. Here the CDR3 DNA is all that survives: 45 bases in frame from base 1. The source of this sequence is a man between 18 and 35 years old who had mild COVID-19 (a few samples of this study predate the infection). The sample titles of this study are shuffled in the database, so cell type and time point are left out; the donor was told from shared clones. The rearranged chain carries TRBV29-1 and TRBJ2-1, and TRBD2 matches 8 of the central bases. Sequencing was carried out using PBMCs or a T cell subset sorted from them (not recorded which). In nucleotides, the sequence is TGCAGCGTCGATGGACTAGCCGGAAAAGACAATGAGCAGTTCTTC. Translated, this is CSVDGLAGKDNEQFF.